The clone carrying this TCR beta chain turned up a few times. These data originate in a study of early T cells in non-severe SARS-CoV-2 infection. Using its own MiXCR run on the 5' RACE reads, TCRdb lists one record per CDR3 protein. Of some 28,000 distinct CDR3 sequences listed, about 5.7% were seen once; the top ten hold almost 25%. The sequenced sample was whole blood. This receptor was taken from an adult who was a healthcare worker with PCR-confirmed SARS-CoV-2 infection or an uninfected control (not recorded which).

CDR3 sequence: CASSQTGDQPQHF. The CDR3 bases are TGTGCCAGCAGCCAAACAGGGGATCAGCCCCAGCATTTT. The rearrangement uses TRBV5-5 and TRBJ1-5, with 7 bases identical to TRBD1. The V and J ends lost 4 bases and 5 bases, in that order; junction bases with no gene match: 3. The CDR3 has 13 residues. Germline assignment: CDR1 SGHKS and CDR2 YYEKEE (reference sequence).